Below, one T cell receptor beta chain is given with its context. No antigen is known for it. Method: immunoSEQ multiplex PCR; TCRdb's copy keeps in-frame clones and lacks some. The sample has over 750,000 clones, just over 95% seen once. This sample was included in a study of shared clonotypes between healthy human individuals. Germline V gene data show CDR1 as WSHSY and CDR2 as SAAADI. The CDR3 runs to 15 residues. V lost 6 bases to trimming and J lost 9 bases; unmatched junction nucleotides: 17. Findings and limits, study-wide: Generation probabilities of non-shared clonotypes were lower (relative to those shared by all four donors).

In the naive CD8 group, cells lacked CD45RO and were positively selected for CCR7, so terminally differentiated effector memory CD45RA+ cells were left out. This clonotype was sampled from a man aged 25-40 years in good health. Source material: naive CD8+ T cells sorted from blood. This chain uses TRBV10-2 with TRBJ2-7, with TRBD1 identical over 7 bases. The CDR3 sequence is CASRKPGQTSLMQYF. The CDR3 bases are TGCGCCAGCAGGAAACCGGGACAGACGTCGCTGATGCAGTACTTC.